A single sample is the source of the 5 T cell receptor beta chains below, sequenced in a study of blood T cell repertoires in COVID-19. Assay used: immunoSEQ multiplex PCR; TCRdb lists only in-frame clones, some missing. The data contain hundreds of thousands of clones, more than 75% of them seen just once; the ten biggest clones take up around 1.2%. Sequencing was performed on peripheral blood. The receptors stem from a man aged 65 to 79 with acute or convalescent COVID-19.

The chain joins TRBV7-8 to TRBJ1-5, with D uncertain. Trimming shortened V by 2 bases and J by 0 bases, and 5 bases separated the two germline ends. This CDR3 is built from 14 residues. In germline, CDR1 is SGHVS, CDR2 FQNEAQ. CDR3 sequence reads: CASSLPGSNQPQHF. The CDR3 DNA reads TGTGCCAGCAGCTTACCAGGTAGCAATCAGCCCCAGCATTTT. The entire variable domain, with the rest obtained from reference TRBV7-8 and TRBJ1-5, is as follows: GAGVSQSPRYKVAKRGQDVALRCDPISGHVSLFWYQQALGQGPEFLTYFQNEAQLDKSGLPSDRFFAERPEGSVSTLKIQRTQQEDSAVYLCASSLPGSNQPQHFGDGTRLSIL.

The J gene is TRBJ1-6, the V gene TRBV7-9; TRBD1 agrees at 9 bases. The junction had 11 bases not matched to a gene; V was cut back by 5 bases and J by 9 bases. Looked up from germline, CDR1 is SEHNR and CDR2 is FQNEAQ (reference sequence). The CDR3 spans 16 residues. CDR3 loop: CASSRNGQGTSSPLHF. DNA of the CDR3: TGTGCCAGCAGCCGAAACGGACAGGGGACAAGTTCACCCCTCCACTTT.

This clone appeared a single time. V gene TRBV29-1 combines with J gene TRBJ2-1; TRBD1 matches 9 bases. Germline loops: CDR1 SQVTM, CDR2 ANQGSEA. The CDR3 is made up of 13 amino acids. Unmatched junction bases numbered 4, after V lost 3 bases and J lost 7 bases. This CDR3 is CSVDGTGRNEQFF. CDR3 bases: TGCAGCGTTGATGGGACAGGGCGGAATGAGCAGTTCTTC.

V and J are TRBV6-1 and TRBJ2-7; D remains unclear. CDR3 length equals 12 residues. The germline CDR1 and CDR2 sequences are MNHNS and SASEGT. The V gene lost 2 bases and the J gene lost 6 bases, with 8 bases spanning the gap. The DNA for the CDR3 is TGTGCCAGCAGTGAAAGCCGTTCCGAGCAGTACTTC. Protein: CASSESRSEQYF.

V usage is TRBV2 and J usage is TRBJ2-1, with a weak D call TRBD2 (6 bases). This CDR3 has 15 amino acids. V was shortened by 6 bases and J by 6 bases, with 18 bases between the two germline ends. The V gene's germline CDR1 is SNHLY and CDR2 FYNNEI. The CDR3 spells CASRFGRDPSNEQFF. As DNA, the CDR3 is TGTGCCAGCAGATTTGGGCGGGACCCAAGCAATGAGCAGTTCTTC.